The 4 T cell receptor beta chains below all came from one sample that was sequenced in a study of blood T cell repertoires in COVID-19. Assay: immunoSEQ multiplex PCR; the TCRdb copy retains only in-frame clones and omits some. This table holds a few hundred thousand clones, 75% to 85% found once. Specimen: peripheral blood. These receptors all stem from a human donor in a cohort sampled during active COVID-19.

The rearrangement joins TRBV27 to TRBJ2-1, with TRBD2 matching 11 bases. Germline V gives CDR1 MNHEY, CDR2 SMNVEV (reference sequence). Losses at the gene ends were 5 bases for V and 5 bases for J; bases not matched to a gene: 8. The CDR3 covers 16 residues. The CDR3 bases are TGTGCCAGCAGTATACCGGGACTAGCGGCCCACAATGAGCAGTTCTTC. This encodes CASSIPGLAAHNEQFF.

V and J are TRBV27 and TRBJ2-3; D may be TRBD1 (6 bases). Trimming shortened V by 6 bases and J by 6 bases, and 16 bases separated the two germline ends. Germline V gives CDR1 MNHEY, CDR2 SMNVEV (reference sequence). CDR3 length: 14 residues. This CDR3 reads CASSYNTGIDTQYF. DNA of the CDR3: TGTGCCAGCAGCTACAATACAGGGATCGATACGCAGTATTTT.

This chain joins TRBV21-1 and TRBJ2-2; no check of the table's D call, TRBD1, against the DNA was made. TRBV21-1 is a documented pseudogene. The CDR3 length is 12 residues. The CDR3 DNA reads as TGTGCCAGCAGCCAGGGGGCCGGGGAGCTGTTTTTT. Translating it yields CASSQGAGELFF.

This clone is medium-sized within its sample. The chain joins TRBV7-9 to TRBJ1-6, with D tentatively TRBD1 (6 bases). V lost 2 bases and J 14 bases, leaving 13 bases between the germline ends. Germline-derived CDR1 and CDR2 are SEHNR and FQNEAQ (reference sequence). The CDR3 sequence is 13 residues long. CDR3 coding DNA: TGTGCCAGCAGCTTAACAGGGTTGGGTGCCCTCCACTTT. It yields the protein CASSLTGLGALHF.